This is a list of T cell receptor beta chains from one sample in a study of Graves' ophthalmopathy and Graves' hyperthyroidism. TCRdb re-derived calls from the multiplex PCR reads in MiXCR, one entry per CDR3 protein. This sample has about 180,000 distinct CDR3 sequences; 30% to 45% occur once, and the top ten carry 5.8%. Source material: peripheral blood. The receptor source for this set is a woman between 40 and 50 years old with Graves' ophthalmopathy. The conserved cysteine and the conserved F or W are not part of the CDR3 here.

v_call cdr3_aa
TRBV7-2 ASSLVFPTQY
TRBV2 ASSREGEGQPQH
TRBV24-1 ATKDTNYGYT
TRBV7-2 ASSSSPIPTYEQY
TRBV5-1 ASSLSGGGNTEAF
TRBV6-2/TRBV6-3 ASSRNQETQY
TRBV18 ASSPQQGSGQETQY
TRBV15 ATSRDRVRLAGGPPSYEQY
TRBV12-3/TRBV12-4 ASSWTGITTYEQY
TRBV9 ASSPGWGKETQY
TRBV18 ASSPVVLQGVYTEAF
TRBV27 ASSLSISTYEQY
TRBV29-1 SVVGPDQETQY
TRBV11-2 ASSRTMREQY